These 28 T cell receptor beta chains came from one sample sequenced in a study of T-cell reconstitution after alpha-beta-depleted transplantation in children (dated by TCRdb to the mid-2010s). This specimen's treatment or condition label, interpreted: allogeneic hematopoietic cell transplantation with graft depleted of TCRalphabeta T cells and CD19 B cells. Library construction relied on PCR. Reads for this sample came from an Illumina HiSeq 2500. TCR library preparation used molecular barcoding, with unique molecular identifiers applied to normalize quantification of the TCRbeta repertoire. TCRdb took the public reads, trimmed them with fastp at Q25, ran MiXCR for clone calling and kept in-frame beta chains. Identical CDR3 proteins give one entry, which carries the most common genes and DNA. The sample table shows hundreds of thousands of distinct CDR3 sequences, and under 12% are seen once. The biggest ten clones account for 2% to 2.5% of the sample.

Sample: PBMCs, taken before TCRalphabeta/CD19-depleted stem cell transplant. All receptors derive from a child aged 2-15 years with inherited bone marrow failure, due to receive a stem cell transplant.

This clonotype was seen many times. The rearrangement joins TRBV3-1 to TRBJ2-2, with D perhaps being TRBD1 or TRBD2 (5 bases each). With 0 bases removed from V and 2 bases from J, the gap between germline ends came to 16 bases. The CDR3 runs to 18 residues. Per the germline V gene, CDR1 is LGHDT and CDR2 is YNNKEL (reference sequence). Here the CDR3 DNA reads TGTGCCAGCAGCCAAGAATGGGACGGACCCTCTAACACCGGGGAGCTGTTTTTT. Translation: CASSQEWDGPSNTGELFF.

This clonotype occurred many times. The chain employs TRBV27 and TRBJ2-2; D unclear. V was trimmed by 3 bases and J by 1 base, leaving 9 bases between them. Germline CDR1 MNHEY, CDR2 SMNVEV (reference sequence). This CDR3 region has 15 residues. The CDR3 sequence: CASSFSRLNTGELFF. In nucleotides, the CDR3 is TGTGCCAGCAGTTTCTCGAGGCTGAACACCGGGGAGCTGTTTTTT.

In this sample, this clonotype turned up many times. The chain recombines TRBV28 with TRBJ2-7, with a tentative D call TRBD2 (6 bases). V lost 0 bases and J 3 bases, leaving 15 bases between the germline ends. CDR3 length equals 16 residues. Germline CDR1 reads MDHEN; CDR2 reads SYDVKM. The CDR3 DNA sequence: TGTGCCAGCAGTTTATGGGGCTATGACGGGAGCTACGAGCAGTACTTC. It is translated as CASSLWGYDGSYEQYF.

This clonotype was detected a few times. CDR3 region: CASTFRGYEQYF. DNA of the CDR3: TGTGCCAGCACCTTCAGGGGCTACGAGCAGTACTTC. This sequence joins TRBV5-6 and TRBJ2-7; D is perhaps TRBD1 (6 bases). This CDR3 contains 12 residues. CDR1 and CDR2 from the germline V gene are SGHDT and YYEEEE. With 6 bases removed from V and 3 bases from J, the gap between germline ends came to 10 bases.

The genes are TRBV20-1 and TRBJ2-1, with D perhaps being TRBD1 or TRBD2 (6 bases each). The V gene's germline CDR1 is DFQATT and CDR2 SNEGSKA (reference sequence). With 0 bases removed from V and 10 bases from J, the gap between germline ends came to 13 bases. CDR3 size: 13 residues. In DNA, the CDR3 is TGCAGTGCTAGAGATTATGGGGGGCAAGAGCAGTTCTTC. Its protein is CSARDYGGQEQFF.

This clonotype was detected many times. The rearrangement links TRBV27 to TRBJ2-2, with 7 bases aligning to TRBD1. The CDR3 covers 15 residues. V shed 5 bases, J shed 9 bases, and the junction held 12 bases outside the gene matches. Germline CDR1 reads MNHEY; CDR2 reads SMNVEV (reference sequence). The chain's CDR3 is CASSLGQAHSRELFF. CDR3 nucleotides: TGTGCCAGCAGTCTCGGACAGGCCCACTCGAGGGAGCTGTTTTTT.

This clonotype was detected ten times or more. This chain uses TRBV24-1 with TRBJ1-4, with D perhaps matching TRBD1 (5 bases). V dropped 1 base and J dropped 6 bases, with 20 bases sitting between them. The CDR3 has 18 residues. Germline V gene data show CDR1 as KGHDR and CDR2 as SFDVKD. The CDR3 is CATSDLRTYSRVDEKLFF. CDR3 coding DNA: TGTGCCACCAGTGATTTAAGGACATATAGTCGGGTTGATGAAAAACTGTTTTTT.

The rearrangement joins TRBV7-6 to TRBJ1-1; 10 nucleotides match TRBD1. CDR3 length equals 15 residues. CDR1 is SGHVS and CDR2 is FNYEAQ in the germline V gene. Trimming at V came to 5 bases and at J to 1 base, leaving 4 bases not matched to a gene. CDR3 nucleotide sequence: TGTGCCAGCAGCCTAGACAGGGGGCCGAACACTGAAGCTTTCTTT. It yields the protein CASSLDRGPNTEAFF.

This clonotype was recorded at least ten times. This sequence joins TRBV12-3 or TRBV12-4 and TRBJ1-2; the D gene is possibly TRBD1 (5 bases). This CDR3 has 12 amino acids. V gave up 3 bases and J gave up 7 bases, with 9 bases separating them. CDR3: CASSFGGPGYTF. Here the CDR3 DNA reads TGTGCCAGCAGTTTTGGGGGTCCTGGCTACACCTTC.

This clonotype turned up a few times. The chain uses TRBV5-1 and TRBJ2-2; TRBD2 is a possible D gene (6 bases). Per germline, CDR1 SGHRS and CDR2 YFSETQ. The CDR3 is 16 residues long. With 2 bases removed from V and 1 base from J, the gap between germline ends came to 12 bases. CDR3 sequence: CASSLGDFLNTGELFF. The CDR3 DNA sequence: TGCGCCAGCAGCTTAGGGGACTTCCTGAACACCGGGGAGCTGTTTTTT.

This chain uses TRBV5-4 with TRBJ2-7; 10 positions agree with TRBD2. J gave up 5 bases and V 2 bases, and 4 bases lay outside the gene matches. Per the germline V gene, CDR1 is SGHNT and CDR2 is YYREEE (reference sequence). The CDR3 loop spans 14 amino acids. The CDR3: CASSFSSGSDEQYF. The CDR3 coding sequence is TGTGCCAGCAGCTTTTCTAGCGGGAGCGACGAGCAGTACTTC.

The chain joins TRBV27 to TRBJ2-1; no reliable D call. CDR1 and CDR2 from the germline V gene are MNHEY and SMNVEV (reference sequence). This CDR3 has 14 residues. V lost 5 bases and J 6 bases, leaving 14 bases between the germline ends. The CDR3 DNA reads as TGTGCCAGCAGTGTGCAGCGAAGCCGCAATGAGCAGTTCTTC. The encoded protein is CASSVQRSRNEQFF.

This clonotype was picked up many times. The chain combines TRBV7-2 with TRBJ2-1; D remains unclear. Trimming stripped 6 bases from V and 6 bases from J, with 12 bases between. Germline assignment: CDR1 SGHTA and CDR2 FQGNSA. The CDR3 extends over 13 amino acids. CDR3 residues: CASSRRLPNEQFF. The CDR3 coding sequence is TGTGCCAGCAGTCGACGACTCCCCAATGAGCAGTTCTTC.

The rearrangement uses TRBV10-3 and TRBJ2-1; D ambiguous. Trimming shortened V by 0 bases and J by 5 bases, and 5 bases separated the two germline ends. Germline CDR1 and CDR2: ENHRY and SYGVKD. The CDR3 length is 13 residues. In DNA, the CDR3 is TGTGCCATCAGTGAGTCTCGGAACAATGAGCAGTTCTTC. Encoded protein: CAISESRNNEQFF.

This clonotype was detected many times. V gene TRBV20-1 combines with J gene TRBJ2-1; 7 nucleotides line up with TRBD2. Trimming at V came to 6 bases and at J to 1 base, leaving 9 bases not matched to a gene. CDR3 length: 15 residues. Germline loops: CDR1 DFQATT, CDR2 SNEGSKA (reference sequence). The CDR3 DNA is TGCAGTGCCCCCCGGCGGGAGAGATCCTACAATGAGCAGTTCTTC. Its protein is CSAPRRERSYNEQFF.

In its sample, this clonotype was seen many times. The rearrangement joins TRBV12-3 or TRBV12-4 to TRBJ1-1; no firm D call. Trimming pared 6 bases from V and 1 base from J, leaving 12 bases between. The CDR3 is 14 amino acids. This CDR3 reads CASRGTRWNTEAFF. The CDR3 nucleotides read TGTGCCAGCAGGGGAACTCGTTGGAACACTGAAGCTTTCTTT.

The chain uses TRBV4-1 and TRBJ2-1, with 7 bases that match TRBD1. There are 17 residues in the CDR3. Germline CDR1 MGHRA, CDR2 YSYEKL. The trim removed 4 bases at V and 1 base at J, leaving 10 bases unmatched. CDR3 DNA: TGCGCCAGCAGCCTCAAGCCCCGGGACAGTTCCTACAATGAGCAGTTCTTC. It specifies CASSLKPRDSSYNEQFF.

This clonotype was seen ten or more times. The V and J genes are TRBV20-1 and TRBJ2-5; TRBD1 agrees at 8 bases. V shed 6 bases and J 6 bases; nucleotides not matched to a gene: 6. This CDR3 comprises 12 residues. Per germline, CDR1 DFQATT and CDR2 SNEGSKA (reference sequence). The CDR3 DNA is TGCAGTGCGAGTACAGGGGGTCAGACCCAGTACTTC. It specifies CSASTGGQTQYF.

This clonotype was recorded at least ten times. CDR3 in amino acids: CASSFDRGLYGYTF. The DNA for the CDR3 is TGTGCCAGCAGTTTCGACAGGGGATTATATGGCTACACCTTC. The chain carries TRBV12-3 or TRBV12-4 and TRBJ1-2, with 8 bases identical to TRBD1. Losses at the gene ends were 3 bases for V and 5 bases for J; bases not matched to a gene: 5. This CDR3 has 14 residues.

The sample holds many counts of this clonotype. The chain has TRBV4-3 and TRBJ1-5; no firm D call. The CDR3 is 15 amino acids. In germline, CDR1 is LGHNA, CDR2 YSLEER. V lost 1 base to trimming and J lost 4 bases, with 11 bases between them. The CDR3 DNA reads TGCGCCAGCAGCCAAGGACCGCCCCGGAATCAGCCCCAGCATTTT. Protein: CASSQGPPRNQPQHF.

This clonotype was seen many times. The chain links TRBV5-1 to TRBJ1-5; D might be TRBD1 (6 bases). The length of the CDR3 is 15 residues. Germline V CDR1 and CDR2: SGHRS, YFSETQ. Trimming cost V 5 bases and J 4 bases, with 16 bases left between them. This CDR3 is CASREGVRENQPQHF. In nucleotides, the CDR3 is TGCGCCAGCAGGGAGGGGGTACGGGAGAATCAGCCCCAGCATTTT.

This clonotype was recorded at least ten times. The chain links TRBV27 to TRBJ2-3, with 9 bases identical to TRBD2. Germline CDR1 reads MNHEY; CDR2 reads SMNVEV (reference sequence). The CDR3 is made up of 13 amino acids. J gave up 6 bases and V 7 bases, and 5 bases lay outside the gene matches. The CDR3 nucleotides are TGTGCCAGCATGGCGGGAGGGCCCGATACGCAGTATTTT. This gives the protein CASMAGGPDTQYF.

This clonotype was observed many times. The genes are TRBV5-1 and TRBJ2-1, with 15 bases aligning to TRBD2. There are 17 residues in the CDR3. V shed 3 bases, J shed 7 bases, and the junction held 8 bases outside the gene matches. Per germline, CDR1 SGHRS and CDR2 YFSETQ. As DNA, the CDR3 is TGCGCCAGCAGCTCGCGACAGGGGACTAGCGGGAGGAATGAGCAGTTCTTC. Protein: CASSSRQGTSGRNEQFF. Full variable domain (outside the CDR3, taken from reference TRBV5-1 and TRBJ2-1): KAGVTQTPRYLIKTRGQQVTLSCSPISGHRSVSWYQQTPGQGLQFLFEYFSETQRNKGNFPGRFSGRQFSNSRSEMNVSTLELGDSALYLCASSSRQGTSGRNEQFFGPGTRLTVL.

The chain carries TRBV30 and TRBJ2-7; D might be TRBD1 (6 bases). Trimming cost V 2 bases and J 3 bases, with 14 bases left between them. The CDR3 is 14 residues long. Germline V lookup: CDR1 GTSNPN, CDR2 SVGIG (reference sequence). CDR3 protein: CAWSRSGTNYEQYF. CDR3 nucleotide sequence: TGTGCCTGGAGTAGGTCAGGGACAAACTACGAGCAGTACTTC.

The table lists this clonotype with many counts. The rearrangement uses TRBV24-1 and TRBJ2-2; either TRBD1 or TRBD2 may supply D (5 bases each). V was shortened by 7 bases and J by 1 base, with 9 bases between the two germline ends. CDR1 and CDR2 from the germline V gene are KGHDR and SFDVKD. The CDR3 has 14 amino acids. In DNA form, the CDR3 reads TGTGCCACCAGCGGGACGGGGAACACCGGGGAGCTGTTTTTT. Translated: CATSGTGNTGELFF.

In its sample, this clonotype was seen a few times. The rearrangement joins TRBV7-6 to TRBJ2-2; D remains unclear. Deletions cut 5 bases from V and 7 bases from J, with 11 bases between. The V gene's germline CDR1 is SGHVS and CDR2 FNYEAQ. The length of the CDR3 is 13 residues. The CDR3 here is CASSLDTSGELFF. The CDR3, as DNA: TGTGCCAGCAGCCTAGACACAAGCGGGGAGCTGTTTTTT. The variable domain in full, with the rest retrieved from reference TRBV7-6 and TRBJ2-2, is GAGVSQSPRYKVTKRGQDVALRCDPISGHVSLYWYRQALGQGPEFLTYFNYEAQQDKSGLPNDRFSAERPEGSISTLTIQRTEQRDSAMYRCASSLDTSGELFFGEGSRLTVL.

This clonotype was detected a few times. The rearrangement joins TRBV12-3 or TRBV12-4 to TRBJ2-7; D is perhaps TRBD1 (6 bases). V gave up 4 bases and J gave up 0 bases, with 16 bases separating them. This CDR3 spans 16 amino acids. CDR3 residues: CASSSRDTLLSYEQYF. The CDR3 nucleotides read TGTGCCAGCAGTTCCCGGGACACTCTCCTCTCCTACGAGCAGTACTTC.

This chain connects TRBV7-9 to TRBJ1-1; possible D gene TRBD1, 5 bases. Trimming shortened V by 6 bases and J by 3 bases, and 17 bases separated the two germline ends. Germline V gene lookup returns CDR1 SEHNR and CDR2 FQNEAQ (reference sequence). The CDR3 has 15 residues. CDR3 in DNA: TGTGCCAGCAGGGACTCGGATTCGGGGGACACTGAAGCTTTCTTT. This codes for CASRDSDSGDTEAFF.